One sample yielded the 20 T cell receptor beta chains listed below, sequenced in a study of STAT5B mutations in CD4+ large granular lymphocyte leukemia. Using immunoSEQ multiplex PCR, the repertoire was profiled, and TCRdb retains in-frame clones only, with some absent. The sample includes roughly 29,000 clones, over 70% seen only once; the top ten take more than 1%. The sequencing sample was made of CD4+ T cells from blood buffy coats. Receptors were obtained from a human donor in good health.

This clone occurred once. This rearrangement joins TRBV28 to TRBJ2-1; D is possibly TRBD2 (5 bases). The CDR3 spans 17 residues. The germline V gene encodes CDR1 MDHEN and CDR2 SYDVKM. V lost 6 bases to trimming and J lost 0 bases, with 18 bases between them. The CDR3: CASSETRTLFSYNEQFF. The DNA of the CDR3 is TGTGCCAGCAGCGAGACCCGGACTCTATTCTCCTACAATGAGCAGTTCTTC.

This clone was found a few times. The CDR3 protein is CASSISGAVYGYTF. The CDR3 DNA is TGTGCCAGTAGTATCTCGGGGGCGGTCTATGGCTACACCTTC. V gene TRBV19 combines with J gene TRBJ1-2; a possible D gene is TRBD1 (6 bases). The CDR3 covers 14 residues. Germline values: CDR1 LNHDA, CDR2 SQIVND (reference sequence). V was pared by 3 bases and J by 4 bases, with 12 bases between.

In its sample, this clone was seen once. The V call is TRBV5-1, the J call TRBJ1-2, with D perhaps TRBD1 (6 bases). V lost 1 base to trimming and J lost 4 bases, with 14 bases between them. The CDR3 totals 15 residues. Germline values: CDR1 SGHRS, CDR2 YFSETQ. CDR3 loop: CASSLSQGPTYGYTF. DNA for the CDR3: TGCGCCAGCAGCTTGAGTCAGGGGCCCACCTATGGCTACACCTTC.

V is TRBV6-1 and J is TRBJ1-1; D gene uncertain. Per the germline V gene, CDR1 is MNHNS and CDR2 is SASEGT. The CDR3 extends over 15 amino acids. Trimming shortened V by 1 base and J by 7 bases, and 16 bases separated the two germline ends. The CDR3 region is CASSEVGPPTSEAFF. Here the CDR3 DNA reads TGTGCCAGCAGTGAAGTTGGGCCCCCGACAAGTGAAGCTTTCTTT.

This sequence joins TRBV27 and TRBJ1-1, with 7 bases fitting TRBD1. The CDR3 consists of 14 residues. Looked up from germline, CDR1 is MNHEY and CDR2 is SMNVEV (reference sequence). Trimming took 6 bases from V and 4 from J; bases not matched to a gene: 8. This CDR3 reads CASSRQGWATEAFF. The DNA of the CDR3 is TGTGCCAGCAGCCGACAGGGTTGGGCCACTGAAGCTTTCTTT.

The rearrangement uses TRBV4-1 and TRBJ2-5, with D unclear. The germline V and J ends were trimmed by 3 bases and 4 bases, with 12 bases remaining between them. Germline V gene data show CDR1 as MGHRA and CDR2 as YSYEKL. CDR3 length: 14 amino acids. CDR3 in DNA: TGCGCCAGCAGCCATCCCGGTGGTCGAGAGACCCAGTACTTC. It encodes CASSHPGGRETQYF.

A few counts support this clone. J is TRBJ1-1 and V is TRBV5-1, with 8 nucleotides matching TRBD1. Germline CDR1 and CDR2: SGHRS and YFSETQ. J lost 3 bases, V lost 2 bases, and 6 bases had no gene match. The CDR3 spans 15 residues. In nucleotides, the CDR3 is TGCGCCAGCAGCTTTGAGACAGGGGTCGACACTGAAGCTTTCTTT. Its protein is CASSFETGVDTEAFF. Filled out from reference TRBV5-1 and TRBJ1-1, the complete variable domain reads KAGVTQTPRYLIKTRGQQVTLSCSPISGHRSVSWYQQTPGQGLQFLFEYFSETQRNKGNFPGRFSGRQFSNSRSEMNVSTLELGDSALYLCASSFETGVDTEAFFGQGTRLTVV.

This clone turned up a few times. The gene calls are TRBV18 and TRBJ2-2; D not certain. This CDR3 is built from 14 residues. Per the germline V gene, CDR1 is KGHSH and CDR2 is LQKENI. V lost 6 bases, J lost 6 bases, and 14 bases lay in between. The CDR3 is CASSYSEAAGELFF. CDR3 in DNA: TGTGCCAGCTCGTACAGCGAGGCGGCCGGGGAGCTGTTTTTT.

The rearrangement uses TRBV25-1 and TRBJ1-4; D is unresolved. The CDR3 consists of 14 residues. Germline lookup yields CDR1 MGHDK and CDR2 SYGVNS. V gave up 6 bases and J gave up 4 bases, with 12 bases separating them. CDR3 in DNA: TGTGCCAGCAGCGGTGTCGGAGTTAATGAAAAACTGTTTTTT. Its protein is CASSGVGVNEKLFF. Based on the CDR3 plus reference TRBV25-1 and TRBJ1-4, the full variable domain is EADIYQTPRYLVIGTGKKITLECSQTMGHDKMYWYQQDPGMELHLIHYSYGVNSTEKGDLSSESTVSRIRTEHFPLTLESARPSHTSQYLCASSGVGVNEKLFFGSGTQLSVL.

This chain links TRBV5-5 with TRBJ1-5, with D uncertain. Deletions cut 0 bases from V and 4 bases from J, with 11 bases between. CDR1 SGHKS and CDR2 YYEKEE come from the germline V gene (reference sequence). There are 15 residues in the CDR3. The CDR3 is CASSLAGSQNQPQHF. The CDR3 nucleotides read TGTGCCAGCAGCTTGGCCGGAAGCCAGAATCAGCCCCAGCATTTT.

The rearrangement uses TRBV6-5 and TRBJ2-5, with D perhaps matching TRBD2 (5 bases). Germline-derived CDR1 and CDR2 are MNHEY and SVGAGI. V lost 2 bases and J 4 bases, leaving 11 bases between the germline ends. This CDR3 is 14 amino acids long. The CDR3 region is CASSYATSGETQYF. In DNA form, the CDR3 reads TGTGCCAGCAGTTACGCTACTAGTGGAGAGACCCAGTACTTC.

The table lists this clone with a count of one. A read error may account for a junction end that differs from germline. The chain employs TRBV7-7 and TRBJ2-5; a possible D gene is TRBD2 (7 bases). The V gene's germline CDR1 is SSHAT and CDR2 FNYEAQ (reference sequence). This CDR3 has 14 amino acids. CDR3 amino acids: CASSIGGAGETQYF. DNA for the CDR3: TGTGCTAGCAGCATAGGGGGGGCAGGGGAGACCCAGTACTTC.

The DNA for the CDR3 is TGTGCCAGCAGCTTACGGGACAGGGTCCACGAGCAGTACTTC. Amino acids: CASSLRDRVHEQYF. V gene TRBV7-9 combines with J gene TRBJ2-7, with 9 bases fitting TRBD1. V dropped 2 bases and J dropped 5; count of bases not matched to a gene: 4. CDR1 and CDR2 from the germline V gene are SEHNR and FQNEAQ (reference sequence). CDR3 length: 14 residues.

The V and J genes are TRBV5-1 and TRBJ1-6; D might be TRBD1 (6 bases). The germline V gene encodes CDR1 SGHRS and CDR2 YFSETQ. V shed 0 bases and J shed 10 bases, with 20 bases lying between them. The CDR3 totals 17 residues. The CDR3 sequence is CASSLAGRQEGGSPLHF. In nucleotides, the CDR3 is TGCGCCAGCAGCTTGGCCGGGAGACAGGAGGGAGGATCACCCCTCCACTTT.

The genes are TRBV27 and TRBJ2-2; possible D gene TRBD1, 5 bases. Germline V CDR1 and CDR2: MNHEY, SMNVEV (reference sequence). V lost 6 bases, J lost 1 base, and 9 bases lay in between. The CDR3 consists of 14 residues. The CDR3 coding sequence is TGTGCCAGCAGCCTTGGACAGAACACCGGGGAGCTGTTTTTT. Encoded protein: CASSLGQNTGELFF.

J is TRBJ2-3 and V is TRBV5-1; D remains unclear. The CDR3 length is 13 residues. V lost 0 bases, J lost 6 bases, and 8 bases lay in between. Germline V gives CDR1 SGHRS, CDR2 YFSETQ. The CDR3 DNA sequence: TGCGCCAGCAGCTTGGAGTCCAGGGATACGCAGTATTTT. Its protein product is CASSLESRDTQYF.

The table lists this clone with a count of one. This chain links TRBV28 with TRBJ2-2; tentative D call: TRBD2 (6 bases). The ends were cut back, 3 bases at V and 3 bases at J, with 11 bases in the middle. This CDR3 spans 15 amino acids. CDR1 MDHEN and CDR2 SYDVKM come from the germline V gene. The CDR3 coding sequence is TGTGCCAGCAGTTTCCCCGGGAGTTACACCGGGGAGCTGTTTTTT. This sequence encodes CASSFPGSYTGELFF. The full variable domain, in which reference TRBV28 and TRBJ2-2 provide the parts outside the CDR3, is DVKVTQSSRYLVKRTGEKVFLECVQDMDHENMFWYRQDPGLGLRLIYFSYDVKMKEKGDIPEGYSVSREKKERFSLILESASTNQTSMYLCASSFPGSYTGELFFGEGSRLTVL.

The V gene is TRBV7-2, the J gene TRBJ2-3; D not certain. Germline V gives CDR1 SGHTA, CDR2 FQGNSA. CDR3 length equals 15 residues. The V gene lost 5 bases and the J gene lost 1 base, with 13 bases spanning the gap. CDR3 DNA: TGTGCCAGCAGCGTGGCCGGGCACCGCACAGATACGCAGTATTTT. Protein sequence: CASSVAGHRTDTQYF. Combining the CDR3 with reference TRBV7-2 and TRBJ2-3 gives the whole variable domain GAGVSQSPSNKVTEKGKDVELRCDPISGHTALYWYRQSLGQGLEFLIYFQGNSAPDKSGLPSDRFSAERTGGSVSTLTIQRTQQEDSAVYLCASSVAGHRTDTQYFGPGTRLTVL.

The J gene is TRBJ2-5, the V gene TRBV19; D is unclear. The germline V gene has CDR1 LNHDA and CDR2 SQIVND (reference sequence). CDR3 length: 13 amino acids. V lost 3 bases and J lost 4, with 9 bases in between. CDR3: CASSMAPRETQYF. The DNA of the CDR3 is TGTGCCAGTAGTATGGCCCCTCGAGAGACCCAGTACTTC.

This clone was seen a single time. The genes are TRBV7-8 and TRBJ2-1, with TRBD2 as a possible D gene (7 bases). V shed 1 base and J shed 5 bases, with 15 bases lying between them. The V gene's germline CDR1 is SGHVS and CDR2 FQNEAQ. The CDR3 loop spans 16 amino acids. CDR3 coding DNA: TGTGCCAGCAGCTTAGTAGGGGGGGGGATCAACAATGAGCAGTTCTTC. This codes for CASSLVGGGINNEQFF. The full variable domain, completed using reference TRBV7-8 and TRBJ2-1, is GAGVSQSPRYKVAKRGQDVALRCDPISGHVSLFWYQQALGQGPEFLTYFQNEAQLDKSGLPSDRFFAERPEGSVSTLKIQRTQQEDSAVYLCASSLVGGGINNEQFFGPGTRLTVL.